This T cell receptor (beta chain) was recovered during a study of human T cells and chemical hapten exposure. Total RNA was extracted from unfractionated whole blood. This clonotype was recorded a few times. The library labeled individual cDNA molecules by adding unique molecular identifiers to them. Per the authors' pipeline: Sample-level TCR yields exhibited a median of approximately 89,000, with a range of roughly 20,000 to 750,000. MiXCR, run by TCRdb on the 5' RACE reads, gives a single entry per CDR3 protein. These V and J calls originate from TCRdb's pipeline instead of the authors' own analysis. The top ten hold about 6.5% of the sample, which has around 80,000 distinct CDR3 sequences, roughly 15% seen once. Trimming removed 3 bases at V and 1 base at J, with 7 bases between. The length of the CDR3 is 13 residues. The germline V gene encodes CDR1 DFQATT and CDR2 SNEGSKA (reference sequence).

The TCR comes from a female donor in good health. The chain links TRBV20-1 to TRBJ1-5; perhaps TRBD1 as D (5 bases). CDR3 coding DNA: TGCAGTGCTAGGAGGGGAAGCAATCAGCCCCAGCATTTT. This sequence encodes CSARRGSNQPQHF.